Shown below are 22 T cell receptor beta chains from a single sample sequenced in a study of cytomegalovirus exposure and HLA in healthy donors. 13 Jbeta primers and 60 Vbeta primers were used for the PCR. The repertoire was sequenced with immunoSEQ multiplex PCR; TCRdb's copy has only in-frame clones and lacks some. The repertoire consists of approximately 300,000 clones, with over 70% occurring once and the leading ten covering about 0.29%. Sequenced material: PBMCs. The source of these receptors is a girl aged 2-10 years in good health and CMV-seronegative.

The V call is TRBV4-2, the J call TRBJ2-1; 13 positions agree with TRBD2. V lost 1 base to trimming and J lost 0 bases; unmatched junction nucleotides: 6. Germline assignment: CDR1 LGHNA and CDR2 YNFKEQ. The CDR3 runs to 19 residues. CDR3 protein: CASSQAGTSGVSSYNEQFF. CDR3 DNA: TGTGCCAGCAGCCAAGCCGGGACTAGCGGGGTGAGCTCCTACAATGAGCAGTTCTTC.

This sequence joins TRBV6-1 and TRBJ2-7; tentative D call: TRBD1 (6 bases). The CDR3 totals 14 residues. Trimming took off 4 bases at V and 2 bases at J, with 12 bases between the two ends. Germline CDR1 is MNHNS and CDR2 is SASEGT. CDR3 in DNA: TGTGCCAGCAGTGCGTCAGGGGTGGCCTACGAGCAGTACTTC. Its protein product is CASSASGVAYEQYF.

V gene TRBV30 combines with J gene TRBJ1-1, with D possibly matching TRBD1 (6 bases). CDR1 and CDR2 from the germline V gene are GTSNPN and SVGIG (reference sequence). The V and J ends lost 3 bases and 4 bases respectively, with 9 bases between them. This CDR3 comprises 12 residues. The CDR3 DNA reads as TGTGCCTGGAGAGTAGGGGGCACTGAAGCTTTCTTT. Translation gives CAWRVGGTEAFF.

The V gene is TRBV2, the J gene TRBJ1-1; 7 nucleotides align to TRBD1. CDR3 length: 12 residues. The V and J ends lost 7 bases and 5 bases, in that order; junction bases with no gene match: 4. CDR1 is SNHLY, CDR2 FYNNEI, per germline. The CDR3 sequence is CASKAGGTEAFF. The CDR3 nucleotides read TGTGCCAGCAAGGCAGGGGGAACTGAAGCTTTCTTT.

The chain joins TRBV5-8 to TRBJ1-5; D is unclear. The V and J ends lost 0 bases and 9 bases respectively, with 16 bases between them. The CDR3 runs 15 residues. Germline loops: CDR1 SGHTS, CDR2 YDEGEE. For the CDR3, the DNA is TGTGCCAGCAGCTTGGTTCCGGGTCCCTCTGGGCCCCAGCATTTT. Amino acids: CASSLVPGPSGPQHF.

V gene TRBV7-9 combines with J gene TRBJ1-2; 10 bases are shared with TRBD1. V shed 2 bases, J shed 3 bases, and the junction held 6 bases outside the gene matches. This CDR3 contains 16 residues. Looked up from germline, CDR1 is SEHNR and CDR2 is FQNEAQ (reference sequence). The CDR3 reads CASSLPPGTGDYGYTF. CDR3 bases: TGTGCCAGCAGCTTACCCCCCGGGACAGGGGACTATGGCTACACCTTC.

The CDR3 sequence is CASSLGAGETQYF. CDR3 DNA sequence: TGCGCCAGCAGCTTGGGGGCCGGAGAGACCCAGTACTTC. The V call is TRBV5-1, the J call TRBJ2-5; D is ambiguous. The germline gives CDR1 SGHRS, CDR2 YFSETQ. The V end was cut by 0 bases, the J end by 4 bases, with 7 bases between. The CDR3 runs to 13 residues.

The sample holds one count of this clone. This chain links TRBV6-5 with TRBJ2-1; maybe TRBD2 (5 bases). Germline-derived CDR1 and CDR2 are MNHEY and SVGAGI. The length of the CDR3 is 16 residues. V dropped 1 base and J dropped 8 bases, with 18 bases sitting between them. This chain's CDR3 is CASSYLPRTGGDEQFF. The CDR3, as DNA: TGTGCCAGCAGTTACTTACCGCGCACTGGAGGCGATGAGCAGTTCTTC.

The CDR3 reads CASSSTRSRTDTQYF. The DNA for the CDR3 is TGTGCCAGCAGCTCAACTAGAAGCCGCACAGATACGCAGTATTTT. J is TRBJ2-3 and V is TRBV28; the D gene is possibly TRBD2 (5 bases). The V and J ends lost 6 bases and 1 base respectively, with 14 bases between them. CDR3 size: 15 residues. CDR1 is MDHEN and CDR2 is SYDVKM in the germline V gene. Filled out from reference TRBV28 and TRBJ2-3, the complete variable domain reads DVKVTQSSRYLVKRTGEKVFLECVQDMDHENMFWYRQDPGLGLRLIYFSYDVKMKEKGDIPEGYSVSREKKERFSLILESASTNQTSMYLCASSSTRSRTDTQYFGPGTRLTVL.

The rearrangement links TRBV30 to TRBJ2-3, with TRBD1 as a possible D gene (8 bases). Trimming cost V 4 bases and J 11 bases, with 13 bases left between them. This CDR3 is built from 11 residues. In germline, CDR1 is GTSNPN, CDR2 SVGIG (reference sequence). The CDR3 nucleotides read TGTGCCTGGAAACAGGGGGGGCAGCAGTATTTT. It encodes CAWKQGGQQYF.

This clone turned up a few times. The CDR3 bases are TGTGCCAGCAAAAAAGCGGGGGCGTCCTACGAGCAGTACTTC. The encoded protein is CASKKAGASYEQYF. This sequence joins TRBV6-5 and TRBJ2-7; 8 positions agree with TRBD2. Trimming removed 7 bases from V and 1 base from J; junction bases left unmatched: 6. The germline CDR1 and CDR2 sequences are MNHEY and SVGAGI. This CDR3 has 14 amino acids.

This chain connects TRBV7-9 to TRBJ1-5, with D hard to call. CDR1 and CDR2 (germline): SEHNR, FQNEAQ (reference sequence). Trimming shortened V by 0 bases and J by 5 bases, and 11 bases separated the two germline ends. This CDR3 is 15 amino acids long. CDR3: CASSLAVTEDQPQHF. Written as DNA, the CDR3 is TGTGCCAGCAGCTTAGCGGTAACGGAGGATCAGCCCCAGCATTTT. The whole variable domain, remainder taken from reference TRBV7-9 and TRBJ1-5, is DTGVSQNPRHKITKRGQNVTFRCDPISEHNRLYWYRQTLGQGPEFLTYFQNEAQLEKSRLLSDRFSAERPKGSFSTLEIQRTEQGDSAMYLCASSLAVTEDQPQHFGDGTRLSIL.

J is TRBJ2-5 and V is TRBV5-1, with TRBD2 matching over 14 bases. This CDR3 comprises 19 residues. The germline gives CDR1 SGHRS, CDR2 YFSETQ. Trimming removed 0 bases from V and 0 bases from J; junction bases left unmatched: 7. The chain's CDR3 is CASSLDGTSGREYQETQYF. As DNA, the CDR3 is TGCGCCAGCAGCTTGGACGGGACTAGCGGGAGAGAGTACCAAGAGACCCAGTACTTC.

The chain recombines TRBV7-9 with TRBJ1-2; 10 nucleotides agree with TRBD1. Germline V CDR1 and CDR2: SEHNR, FQNEAQ (reference sequence). The CDR3 sequence is 16 residues long. J was trimmed by 2 bases and V by 1 base; bases with no gene match: 4. The CDR3 sequence is CASSLGGTGANYGYTF. DNA for the CDR3: TGTGCCAGCAGCTTAGGGGGGACAGGGGCCAACTATGGCTACACCTTC.

This clone was found a few times. This sequence joins TRBV5-4 and TRBJ2-1; TRBD1 matches 11 bases. Germline assignment: CDR1 SGHNT and CDR2 YYREEE (reference sequence). Germline trimming cut 4 bases from V and 2 bases from J; bases unmatched to any gene: 2. The CDR3 has 15 residues. The CDR3: CASSRDRGAYNEQFF. The CDR3 bases are TGTGCCAGCAGCCGGGACAGGGGGGCCTACAATGAGCAGTTCTTC.

V is TRBV2 and J is TRBJ2-7; D unclear. With 6 bases removed from V and 5 bases from J, the gap between germline ends came to 14 bases. The CDR3 is made up of 13 amino acids. Germline V gene data show CDR1 as SNHLY and CDR2 as FYNNEI. The CDR3 sequence: CASSDDTDHEQYF. The CDR3 DNA reads TGTGCCAGCAGCGACGACACCGACCACGAGCAGTACTTC.

The chain is built from TRBV5-1 and TRBJ2-6, with 10 bases aligning to TRBD1. V gave up 1 base and J gave up 4 bases; unmatched junction bases: 5. CDR3 length: 17 residues. Germline V gene lookup returns CDR1 SGHRS and CDR2 YFSETQ. Written as DNA, the CDR3 is TGCGCCAGCAGCTTGTGGGACAGGGGTTCCGGGGCCAACGTCCTGACTTTC. It is translated as CASSLWDRGSGANVLTF.

The chain joins TRBV5-1 to TRBJ2-7, with D possibly matching TRBD2 (6 bases). This CDR3 spans 17 amino acids. V was shortened by 4 bases and J by 2 bases, with 22 bases between the two germline ends. The V gene's germline CDR1 is SGHRS and CDR2 YFSETQ. The CDR3 loop reads CASSPRRGWREAYEQYF. The CDR3 nucleotides read TGCGCCAGCAGCCCCCGGAGGGGTTGGCGGGAAGCCTACGAGCAGTACTTC.

The chain couples TRBV11-2 to TRBJ2-7, with 9 nucleotides matching TRBD2. With 1 base clipped from V and 3 bases from J, the junction kept 13 bases outside the gene matches. The CDR3 length is 18 residues. Germline CDR1 reads SGHAT; CDR2 reads FQNNGV. In nucleotides, the CDR3 is TGTGCCAGCAGCTTAGTGTCTAGCGGGAAAAACGTACACTACGAGCAGTACTTC. Translation gives CASSLVSSGKNVHYEQYF.

The genes are TRBV11-2 and TRBJ2-5, with D perhaps matching TRBD2 (5 bases). Per germline, CDR1 SGHAT and CDR2 FQNNGV. Trimming shortened V by 3 bases and J by 2 bases, and 10 bases separated the two germline ends. This CDR3 is 14 amino acids long. The CDR3 protein is CASSLGTRQETQYF. The CDR3 DNA follows: TGTGCCAGCAGCTTGGGCACTAGACAAGAGACCCAGTACTTC.

The J gene is TRBJ2-1, the V gene TRBV28; perhaps TRBD2 as D (6 bases). CDR3 length: 14 amino acids. Trimming pared 3 bases from V and 5 bases from J, leaving 11 bases between. Germline lookup yields CDR1 MDHEN and CDR2 SYDVKM. This chain's CDR3 is CASSFRGFNNEQFF. The DNA for the CDR3 is TGTGCCAGCAGTTTCCGGGGGTTCAACAATGAGCAGTTCTTC.

This clone was observed a single time. This sequence joins TRBV30 and TRBJ1-5; possibly TRBD1 for D (5 bases). Germline V gene lookup returns CDR1 GTSNPN and CDR2 SVGIG (reference sequence). V lost 2 bases and J lost 2, with 10 bases in between. CDR3 length: 14 amino acids. CDR3 protein: CAWSMGRGNQPQHF. CDR3 DNA: TGTGCCTGGAGTATGGGCAGGGGCAATCAGCCCCAGCATTTT.